The 2 T cell receptor beta chains given below trace back to one sample, sequenced in a study of preoperative IRX-2 immunotherapy in early breast cancer (dated by TCRdb to between 2018 and 2021). Library preparation was by the immunoSEQ multiplex PCR assay. TCRdb carries this immuneACCESS record with in-frame sequences only. Its versions omit some clonotypes, under half of them owing to an unresolved V gene in the studies checked, with the rest unexplained. The sample table contains about 1,600 clones; only one count was recorded for around 75% of them. The ten top clones hold 11% of the sample. Read against the paper, the sample's treatment or condition label means: preoperative locoregional IRX-2 cytokine immunotherapy. Sequenced here: tumor tissue, sampled after IRX-2 immunotherapy. Every receptor here comes from a human donor with breast cancer.

Only one count was recorded for this clone. V and J are TRBV6-8 and TRBJ1-2; D uncertain. The germline V gene encodes CDR1 MNHGY and CDR2 SAAAGT. Trimming stripped 0 bases from V and 8 bases from J, with 10 bases between. The CDR3 length is 13 residues. CDR3 nucleotide sequence: TGTGCCAGCAGTTACTCGAACCAGGCGGGCTACACCTTC. This gives the protein CASSYSNQAGYTF.

By proportion, this clone is large. The chain uses TRBV28 and TRBJ2-7, with D possibly TRBD2 on 6 matching bases. V shed 5 bases and J shed 7 bases, with 18 bases lying between them. Germline V CDR1 and CDR2: MDHEN, SYDVKM. This CDR3 is built from 14 residues. The DNA of the CDR3 is TGTGCCAGCAGTAGCCTGGAATCTGGGAGGGAGCAGTACTTC. Translation: CASSSLESGREQYF.